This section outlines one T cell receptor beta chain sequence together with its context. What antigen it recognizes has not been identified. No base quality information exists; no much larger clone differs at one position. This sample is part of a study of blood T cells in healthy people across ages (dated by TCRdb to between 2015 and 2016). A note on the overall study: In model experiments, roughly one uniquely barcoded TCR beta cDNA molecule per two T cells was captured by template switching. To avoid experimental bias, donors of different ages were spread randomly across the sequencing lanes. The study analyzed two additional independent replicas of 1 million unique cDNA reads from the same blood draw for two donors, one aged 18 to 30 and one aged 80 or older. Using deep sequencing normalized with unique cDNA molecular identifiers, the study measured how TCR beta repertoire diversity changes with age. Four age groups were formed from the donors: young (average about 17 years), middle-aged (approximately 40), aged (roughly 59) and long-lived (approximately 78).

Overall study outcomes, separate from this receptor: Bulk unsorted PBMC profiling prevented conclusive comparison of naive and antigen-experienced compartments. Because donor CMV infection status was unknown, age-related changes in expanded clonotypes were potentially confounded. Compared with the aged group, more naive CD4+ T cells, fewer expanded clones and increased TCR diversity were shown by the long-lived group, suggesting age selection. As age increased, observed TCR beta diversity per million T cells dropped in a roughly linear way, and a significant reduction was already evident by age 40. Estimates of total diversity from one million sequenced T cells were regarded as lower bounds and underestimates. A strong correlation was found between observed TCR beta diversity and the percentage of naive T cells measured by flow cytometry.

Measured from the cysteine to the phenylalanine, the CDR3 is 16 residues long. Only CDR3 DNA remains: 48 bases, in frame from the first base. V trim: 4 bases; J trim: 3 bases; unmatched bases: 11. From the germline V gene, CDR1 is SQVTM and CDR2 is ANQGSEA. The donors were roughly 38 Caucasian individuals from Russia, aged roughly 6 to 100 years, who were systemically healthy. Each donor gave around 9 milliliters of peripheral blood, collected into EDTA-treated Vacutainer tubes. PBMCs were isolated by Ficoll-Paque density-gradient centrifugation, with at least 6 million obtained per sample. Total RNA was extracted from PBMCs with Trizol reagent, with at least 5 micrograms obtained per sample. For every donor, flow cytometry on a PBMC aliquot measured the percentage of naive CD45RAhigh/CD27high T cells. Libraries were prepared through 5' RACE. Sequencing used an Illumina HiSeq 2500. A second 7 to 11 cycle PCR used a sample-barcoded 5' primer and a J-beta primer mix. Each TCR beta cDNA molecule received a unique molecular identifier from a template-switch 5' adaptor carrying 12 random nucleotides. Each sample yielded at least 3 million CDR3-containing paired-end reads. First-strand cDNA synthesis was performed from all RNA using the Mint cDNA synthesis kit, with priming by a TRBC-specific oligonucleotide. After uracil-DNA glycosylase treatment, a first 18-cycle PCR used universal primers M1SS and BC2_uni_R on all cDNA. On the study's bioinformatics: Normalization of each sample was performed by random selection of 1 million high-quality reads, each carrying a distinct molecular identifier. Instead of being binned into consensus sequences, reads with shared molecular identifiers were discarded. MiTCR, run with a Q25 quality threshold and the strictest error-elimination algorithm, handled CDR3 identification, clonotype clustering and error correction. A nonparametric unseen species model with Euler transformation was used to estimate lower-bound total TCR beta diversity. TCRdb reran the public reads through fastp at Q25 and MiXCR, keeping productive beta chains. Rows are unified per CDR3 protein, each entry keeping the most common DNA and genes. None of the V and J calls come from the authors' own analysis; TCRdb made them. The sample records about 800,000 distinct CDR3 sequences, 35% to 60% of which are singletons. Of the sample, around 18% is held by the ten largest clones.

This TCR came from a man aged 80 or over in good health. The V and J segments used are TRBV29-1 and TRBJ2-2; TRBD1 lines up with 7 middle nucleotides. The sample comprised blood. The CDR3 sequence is CSVVTPKGTDTGELFF. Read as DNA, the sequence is TGCAGCGTTGTTACTCCTAAGGGGACAGACACCGGGGAGCTGTTTTTT.